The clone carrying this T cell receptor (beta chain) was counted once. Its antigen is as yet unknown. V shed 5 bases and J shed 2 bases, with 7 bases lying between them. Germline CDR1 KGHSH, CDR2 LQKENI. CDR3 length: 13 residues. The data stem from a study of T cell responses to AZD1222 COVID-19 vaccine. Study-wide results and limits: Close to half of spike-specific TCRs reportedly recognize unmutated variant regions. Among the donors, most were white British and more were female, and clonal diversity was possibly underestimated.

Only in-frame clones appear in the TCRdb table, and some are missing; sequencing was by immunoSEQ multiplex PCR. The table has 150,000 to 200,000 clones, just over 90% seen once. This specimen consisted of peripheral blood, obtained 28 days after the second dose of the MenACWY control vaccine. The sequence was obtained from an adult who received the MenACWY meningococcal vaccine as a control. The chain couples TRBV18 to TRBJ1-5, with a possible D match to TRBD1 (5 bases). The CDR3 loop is CASSTGGNQPQHF. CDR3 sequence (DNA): TGTGCCAGCTCAACGGGGGGCAATCAGCCCCAGCATTTT.